This T cell receptor beta chain was captured by sequencing in a study of metastatic and nonmetastatic thyroid tumors. Study information: A comparison of repertoires was made across blood and tumor or nodule tissue from malignant and benign thyroid patients.

Authors' processing steps: The study built a papillary thyroid cancer distant-metastasis classifier from CDR3 differences across clinicopathological groups. Through MiXCR, TCRdb re-clonotyped the PCR reads. The V and J calls come from TCRdb's annotation, not from the publication. The data show around 31,000 clones, with over 12% seen just once and under 20% held by the top ten. With V trimmed by 3 bases and J by 2 bases, 8 bases remained unmatched. CDR3 length: 16 residues. Germline V lookup: CDR1 SGHTS, CDR2 YDEGEE. Patients were all untreated before their thyroid surgery. Ten or more counts support this clone. Its target is not known. General study results and limits: Relative to benign nodules, malignant thyroid tumors were reportedly characterized by significantly elevated TCR beta diversity in blood and tumor.

This chain links TRBV5-8 with TRBJ2-3, with 8 bases lining up with TRBD1. The TCR comes from a male donor with papillary thyroid cancer or a benign thyroid nodule (not recorded which). Some clones in this sample may be carry-over from other donors' samples. Material: blood. CDR3 residues: CASSSTGTGVTDTQYF. CDR3 in DNA: TGTGCCAGCAGCTCGACCGGGACAGGAGTCACAGATACGCAGTATTTT.